The rows below give T cell receptor beta chains drawn from one sample of a study of preoperative IRX-2 immunotherapy in early breast cancer. TCRdb keeps only in-frame clones here, not all; method: immunoSEQ multiplex PCR. The sample has approximately 24,000 clones, approximately 90% seen once. This specimen consisted of tumor tissue, obtained after IRX-2 immunotherapy. Receptor source: a human donor with breast cancer. Both conserved end residues are part of each CDR3. Each record gives: clone size, D gene, V gene, J gene, CDR3 DNA, CDR3 protein. A D gene is named only where the DNA matches it firmly. Only part of the rows carry a size: once, few, many, or a class if the clone is expanded.

NA	NA	TRBV7-9	TRBJ1-1	TGTGCCAGCACCCCACTCGGAAGAAACACTGAAGCTTTCTTT	CASTPLGRNTEAFF
NA	NA	TRBV28	TRBJ1-3	TGTGCCAGCAGTTTGAACAGAAACACCATATATTTT	CASSLNRNTIYF
once	NA	TRBV18	TRBJ1-1	TGTGCCAGCTCACCAAGTTGGAGGGGCGAAGCTTTCTTT	CASSPSWRGEAFF
NA	TRBD1	TRBV7-8	TRBJ1-2	TGTGCCAGCAGTTACACGACAGGGGACCTCTATGGCTACACCTTC	CASSYTTGDLYGYTF
NA	NA	TRBV5-1	TRBJ2-3	TGCGCCAGCAGCTTGTTCCAAGACACAGATACGCAGTATTTT	CASSLFQDTDTQYF
once	NA	TRBV7-2	TRBJ1-2	TGTGCCAGCACCCCATCGGGGGCTAACTATGGCTACACCTTC	CASTPSGANYGYTF
NA	TRBD1	TRBV5-4	TRBJ1-6	TGTGCCAGCAGCTTGAACAGGGGGGATTCACCCCTCCACTTT	CASSLNRGDSPLHF
once	TRBD1	TRBV9	TRBJ2-3	TGTGCCAGCAGGAAGGGACAGGGGGTAACAGATACGCAGTATTTT	CASRKGQGVTDTQYF
NA	NA	TRBV7-9	TRBJ1-5	TGTGCCAGCAGCTTTAGGAAGGACCAGCCCCAGCATTTT	CASSFRKDQPQHF
NA	NA	TRBV6-1	TRBJ1-1	TGTGCCAGCAGTGACCCGATGAACACTGAAGCTTTCTTT	CASSDPMNTEAFF
NA	NA	TRBV5-5	TRBJ1-2	TGTGCCAGCAGCTCGGGGGAAGATGGCTACACCTTC	CASSSGEDGYTF
NA	NA	TRBV15	TRBJ2-5	TGTGCCACCAGCAGAGCTAGGACCGGGGAGACCCAGTACTTC	CATSRARTGETQYF
NA	NA	TRBV5-1	TRBJ1-4	TGCGCCAGCAGCCCCGGGGTCCAGGGAGGTCCAGAAAAACTGTTTTTT	CASSPGVQGGPEKLFF
NA	NA	TRBV5-4	TRBJ1-1	TGTGCCAGCAGCCAGGGAGGGGGTAGGGTTGAAGCTTTCTTT	CASSQGGGRVEAFF
few	TRBD1	TRBV7-9	TRBJ1-5	TGTGCCAGCAGCAGCCAGGGGGCTGGACAGCCCCAGCATTTT	CASSSQGAGQPQHF
NA	NA	TRBV5-8	TRBJ2-3	TGTGCCAGCAGCTCGGACGGACCTAGCACAGATACGCAGTATTTT	CASSSDGPSTDTQYF
NA	NA	TRBV27	TRBJ2-7	TGTGCCAGCAGTACCCCGGACGGCCGGGGGTACGAGCAGTACTTC	CASSTPDGRGYEQYF
NA	TRBD1	TRBV7-6	TRBJ2-2	TGTGCCAGCAGCGCTAGACAGGGGACGAACACCGGGGAGCTGTTTTTT	CASSARQGTNTGELFF
NA	NA	TRBV7-9	TRBJ2-2	TGTGCCAGCAGCGACCGAGTAGTTACCGGGGAGCTGTTTTTT	CASSDRVVTGELFF
NA	NA	TRBV7-9	TRBJ2-1	TGTGCCAGCAGCCCAGATGGGCGGTCCTCCTACAATGAGCAGTTCTTC	CASSPDGRSSYNEQFF
medium-sized	TRBD1	TRBV29-1	TRBJ1-1	TGCAGCGCCGCCGGACAGGAGAACACTGAAGCTTTCTTT	CSAAGQENTEAFF
NA	TRBD1	TRBV18	TRBJ1-1	TGTGCCAGCTCTCGTACAGGGGGCACTGAAGCTTTCTTT	CASSRTGGTEAFF
NA	TRBD1	TRBV11-2	TRBJ2-3	TGTGCCAGCAGCCGTAATCCTCAGGGGGCTAGCACAGATACGCAGTATTTT	CASSRNPQGASTDTQYF
NA	NA	TRBV5-1	TRBJ2-2	TGCGCCAGCAGCTTGGGATCGTCTGGCGGCTACACCGGGGAGCTGTTTTTT	CASSLGSSGGYTGELFF
NA	TRBD2	TRBV18	TRBJ2-7	TGTGCCAGCTCACCGACTAGCGGGGGGGCTAAACACGAGCAGTACTTC	CASSPTSGGAKHEQYF
NA	NA	TRBV9	TRBJ2-1	TGTGCCAGCAGCGTAGCCGGGTTCTCCTACAATGAGCAGTTCTTC	CASSVAGFSYNEQFF
NA	NA	TRBV29-1	TRBJ2-1	TGCAGCGTTGAAGAGCAGTTCTTC	CSVEEQFF
once	NA	TRBV6-4	TRBJ1-1	TGTGCCAGCAGCCCCGAGGCGGGTATGAACACTGAAGCTTTCTTT	CASSPEAGMNTEAFF
NA	TRBD2	TRBV4-2	TRBJ2-1	TGTGCCAGCAGCCAAGATAAGAGCGGGGGGGCGTCCTACAATGAGCAGTTCTTC	CASSQDKSGGASYNEQFF
NA	NA	TRBV5-6	TRBJ2-1	TGTGCCAGCAGCTTGGGACGGGGGAACACTAATAATGAGCAGTTCTTC	CASSLGRGNTNNEQFF
NA	NA	TRBV19	TRBJ1-1	TGTGCCAGTAGTGACGGGGCGCGGGGGAACACTGAAGCTTTCTTT	CASSDGARGNTEAFF
NA	NA	TRBV19	TRBJ2-1	TGTGCCAGTAGTATAGTCAGGGGGGACTACAATGAGCAGTTCTTC	CASSIVRGDYNEQFF
NA	NA	TRBV6-5	TRBJ1-5	TGTGCCAGCAGCCGGACCGAACCGCGCAATCAGCCCCAGCATTTT	CASSRTEPRNQPQHF
NA	TRBD1	TRBV2	TRBJ1-2	TGTGCCAGCAGTGAATGGGACAGAATTAACTATGGCTACACCTTC	CASSEWDRINYGYTF
NA	NA	TRBV6-6	TRBJ2-3	TGTGCCAGCAGCACCATCACGGATACGCAGTATTTT	CASSTITDTQYF
NA	TRBD1	TRBV27	TRBJ1-1	TGTGCCAGCAGGAGACAGGGTCCGTCTGAAGCTTTCTTT	CASRRQGPSEAFF
NA	TRBD1	TRBV28	TRBJ1-4	TGTGCCAGCAGTTCGGGACAGCAGAATGAAAAACTGTTTTTT	CASSSGQQNEKLFF
NA	TRBD2	TRBV19	TRBJ2-1	TGTGCCAGTAGGGTGGCGGGGGGGGTCGATGAGCAGTTCTTC	CASRVAGGVDEQFF
NA	TRBD1	TRBV7-8	TRBJ2-5	TGTGCCAGCAGCTTGTTAAGGGGGCCTGGGGAGACCCAGTACTTC	CASSLLRGPGETQYF
NA	TRBD1	TRBV5-4	TRBJ2-1	TGTGCCAGCAGCATCCGGGACAGGGACTGGAGGGAGCAGTTCTTC	CASSIRDRDWREQFF
NA	TRBD2	TRBV7-6	TRBJ2-5	TGTGCCAGCAGCTTAGGAGGCGGGGGGGCCGGGGAGACCCAGTACTTC	CASSLGGGGAGETQYF
NA	NA	TRBV9	TRBJ2-1	TGTGCCAGCACGAGCAGGGGTAACTCCTACAATGAGCAGTTCTTC	CASTSRGNSYNEQFF
NA	NA	TRBV18	TRBJ1-6	TGTGCCAGCTCACCGACAGGTCCGTATAATTCACCCCTCCACTTT	CASSPTGPYNSPLHF
NA	NA	TRBV6-1	TRBJ1-5	TGTGCCAGCCAAGAAAGTGGGCGGCCCCAGCATTTT	CASQESGRPQHF
NA	NA	TRBV10-2	TRBJ1-5	TGCGCCAGCCGTAAGTTAGGGGACGAGCACCAGCCCCAGCATTTT	CASRKLGDEHQPQHF
NA	TRBD1	TRBV6-6	TRBJ1-2	TGTGCCAGCAGCCACGACAGGGTCTATGGCTACACCTTC	CASSHDRVYGYTF
NA	TRBD1	TRBV10-3	TRBJ1-1	TGTGCCATCAGTGCAGGGGGGGAAGCTTTCTTT	CAISAGGEAFF
NA	NA	TRBV19	TRBJ1-2	TGTGCCAGTAGACAACCGGCAGGACACTATGGCTACACCTTC	CASRQPAGHYGYTF
NA	NA	TRBV29-1	TRBJ1-2	TGCAGCGTTTCCACTTTGGATGTGGGAGACTATGGCTACACCTTC	CSVSTLDVGDYGYTF
NA	NA	TRBV6-5	TRBJ1-3	TGTGCCAGCAGGACACCACAAGGAAACACCATATATTTT	CASRTPQGNTIYF
once	TRBD1	TRBV15	TRBJ1-1	TGTGCCACCAGCAGGGCAGGGGGCGGAAACGCTGAAGCTTTCTTT	CATSRAGGGNAEAFF
NA	NA	TRBV19	TRBJ1-1	TGTGCCAGTAGTATAGATCAAGGGGGGGTTAGTACTGAAGCTTTCTTT	CASSIDQGGVSTEAFF
once	NA	TRBV27	TRBJ1-1	TGTGCCAGCAGTTTCTACGGCGTGGAGGACACTGAAGCTTTCTTT	CASSFYGVEDTEAFF
NA	NA	TRBV4-1	TRBJ1-5	TGCGCCAGCAGCGGGGAGTTGACCGGGCAGCCCCAGCATTTT	CASSGELTGQPQHF
NA	NA	TRBV28	TRBJ1-5	TGTGCCAGCAGTTTATGGGCCAATCAGCCCCAGCATTTT	CASSLWANQPQHF